Listed here are 20 T cell receptor beta chains from one sample, sequenced in a study of cytomegalovirus exposure and HLA in healthy donors. The PCR had 60 Vbeta and 13 Jbeta primers. The method was immunoSEQ multiplex PCR; TCRdb's version includes in-frame clones alone and lacks a portion of them. The sample lists about 180,000 clones, 76% occurring once. The sequencing sample was made of PBMCs. The receptors stem from a woman aged 30 to 39 in good health and CMV-seropositive.

The chain carries TRBV28 and TRBJ2-1; 8 nucleotides align to TRBD2. Germline CDR1 reads MDHEN; CDR2 reads SYDVKM. There are 15 residues in the CDR3. With 3 bases clipped from V and 6 bases from J, the junction kept 7 bases outside the gene matches. As DNA, the CDR3 is TGTGCCAGCAGTTTCAGCGGGGGCACCGCCAATGAGCAGTTCTTC. Its protein is CASSFSGGTANEQFF. Based on the CDR3 plus reference TRBV28 and TRBJ2-1, the full variable domain is DVKVTQSSRYLVKRTGEKVFLECVQDMDHENMFWYRQDPGLGLRLIYFSYDVKMKEKGDIPEGYSVSREKKERFSLILESASTNQTSMYLCASSFSGGTANEQFFGPGTRLTVL.

This chain links TRBV5-1 with TRBJ2-1, with a tentative D call TRBD1 (6 bases). Germline loops: CDR1 SGHRS, CDR2 YFSETQ. The CDR3 totals 13 residues. Trimming left V 4 bases short and J 3 bases short, with 8 bases between. The CDR3 coding sequence is TGCGCCAGCAGCAAGGACAGCTACAATGAGCAGTTCTTC. Translated: CASSKDSYNEQFF.

The sample holds a few counts of this clone. The chain links TRBV6-1 to TRBJ1-2; D remains unclear. V lost 0 bases to trimming and J lost 11 bases, with 10 bases between them. This CDR3 is 12 amino acids long. Per the germline V gene, CDR1 is MNHNS and CDR2 is SASEGT. The DNA of the CDR3 is TGTGCCAGCAGTGAAGCGTGGCCGTCTTACACCTTC. Protein sequence: CASSEAWPSYTF.

This chain links TRBV27 with TRBJ2-5, with 8 positions matching TRBD1. The end of the DNA is better explained by TRBJ2-7, so the J call may be wrong. CDR1 is MNHEY, CDR2 SMNVEV, per germline (reference sequence). CDR3 length equals 15 residues. The CDR3 DNA reads as TGTGCCAGCAGCCGCCGGGACAGGTTCGCCTACGAGCAGTACTTC. It encodes CASSRRDRFAYEQYF.

The V and J genes are TRBV11-2 and TRBJ1-2; 7 bases map to TRBD1. V lost 5 bases to trimming and J lost 0 bases; unmatched junction nucleotides: 12. There are 17 residues in the CDR3. Germline CDR1 and CDR2: SGHAT and FQNNGV. As DNA, the CDR3 is TGTGCCAGCAGCCCCCTAAAGAACAGGGGAACTAACTATGGCTACACCTTC. It encodes CASSPLKNRGTNYGYTF.

This clone was recorded a few times. The chain has TRBV4-2 and TRBJ1-6, with TRBD1 matching 8 bases. With 4 bases clipped from V and 10 bases from J, the junction kept 15 bases outside the gene matches. The CDR3 contains 17 residues. Germline V gene lookup returns CDR1 LGHNA and CDR2 YNFKEQ. The CDR3 sequence is CASSPAFRGRRDSPLHF. CDR3 bases: TGTGCCAGCAGCCCCGCCTTCAGGGGGCGAAGAGACTCACCCCTCCACTTT.

Details on this clone: Other nucleotide sequences in the sample specify the same CDR3. The rearrangement links TRBV6-4 to TRBJ2-3, with D possibly TRBD2 on 5 matching bases. CDR1 is MRHNA and CDR2 is SNTAGT in the germline V gene. Trimming stripped 3 bases from V and 2 bases from J, with 9 bases between. The CDR3 has 14 residues. Written as DNA, the CDR3 is TGTGCCAGCAGTGAAAGAGGGTCCACAGATACGCAGTATTTT. Protein product: CASSERGSTDTQYF.

CDR3 sequence reads: CASRPQGAGGYTF. The CDR3 DNA sequence: TGTGCCAGCAGGCCTCAGGGGGCGGGTGGCTACACCTTC. The V call is TRBV6-5, the J call TRBJ1-2, with 8 bases fitting TRBD1. Germline CDR1 MNHEY, CDR2 SVGAGI. The CDR3 sequence is 13 residues long. With 6 bases clipped from V and 7 bases from J, the junction kept 7 bases outside the gene matches.

V is TRBV5-4 and J is TRBJ2-5; 7 bases map to TRBD2. V trimming: 0 bases; J trimming: 5 bases; junction bases outside the gene matches: 4. The CDR3 is 14 amino acids. The germline V gene has CDR1 SGHNT and CDR2 YYREEE (reference sequence). The CDR3 protein is CASSLVERGETQYF. The CDR3 DNA reads as TGTGCCAGCAGCTTGGTTGAGCGGGGCGAGACCCAGTACTTC.

This clone was counted only a few times. The CDR3 protein is CSVDLGPGTGGETQYF. Written as DNA, the CDR3 is TGCAGCGTTGATCTCGGACCCGGGACAGGGGGAGAGACCCAGTACTTC. The genes are TRBV29-1 and TRBJ2-5; 11 positions match TRBD1. The ends lost 3 bases at V and 4 bases at J; junction bases unmatched: 10. This CDR3 is 16 amino acids long. Per the germline V gene, CDR1 is SQVTM and CDR2 is ANQGSEA.

The chain is built from TRBV2 and TRBJ1-3; a possible D gene is TRBD1 (5 bases). The CDR3 is 16 amino acids. The ends were cut back, 2 bases at V and 0 bases at J, with 11 bases in the middle. The germline CDR1 and CDR2 sequences are SNHLY and FYNNEI. This CDR3 is CASSEFSRASGNTIYF. The CDR3 bases are TGTGCCAGCAGTGAATTTAGCAGGGCCTCTGGAAACACCATATATTTT.

The V gene is TRBV5-1, the J gene TRBJ2-1; TRBD1 is a possible D gene (6 bases). CDR3 length: 14 amino acids. Germline-derived CDR1 and CDR2 are SGHRS and YFSETQ. V was cut by 4 bases and J by 6 bases, with 14 bases left in between. In nucleotides, the CDR3 is TGCGCCAGCAGCCCGAGCGGACAGACCAATGAGCAGTTCTTC. This encodes CASSPSGQTNEQFF.

The chain couples TRBV4-3 to TRBJ2-2, with a possible D match to TRBD1 (5 bases). The CDR3 extends over 14 amino acids. Trimming stripped 9 bases from V and 1 base from J, with 12 bases between. Germline V gene data show CDR1 as LGHNA and CDR2 as YSLEER. The CDR3, as DNA: TGCGCCAGGCCAGGGTTGGAGAACACCGGGGAGCTGTTTTTT. This encodes CARPGLENTGELFF.

The rearrangement uses TRBV4-3 and TRBJ2-3; TRBD1 aligns across 7 bases. The ends lost 0 bases at V and 4 bases at J; junction bases unmatched: 19. Germline V gene sequence: CDR1 LGHNA, CDR2 YSLEER. The CDR3 length is 20 residues. CDR3 in amino acids: CASSQDRRQGDPVMADTQYF. The CDR3, as DNA: TGCGCCAGCAGCCAAGATCGGAGGCAGGGGGATCCTGTTATGGCAGATACGCAGTATTTT.

The chain carries TRBV30 and TRBJ1-2; D is perhaps TRBD1 (5 bases). V was cut by 4 bases and J by 3 bases, with 18 bases left in between. CDR3 length equals 15 residues. In germline, CDR1 is GTSNPN, CDR2 SVGIG (reference sequence). The CDR3 sequence: CAWTQDTKPDYGYTF. The CDR3 DNA follows: TGTGCCTGGACTCAGGACACGAAGCCTGACTATGGCTACACCTTC.

The rearrangement uses TRBV5-5 and TRBJ2-7, with TRBD1 identical over 11 bases. With V trimmed by 1 base and J by 6 bases, 6 bases remained unmatched. Germline V gene lookup returns CDR1 SGHKS and CDR2 YYEKEE (reference sequence). The CDR3 contains 15 residues. The CDR3 DNA sequence: TGTGCCAGCAGCTTGTTTTCGGACAGGGGGCTCGAGCAGTACTTC. Protein sequence: CASSLFSDRGLEQYF.

The chain joins TRBV21-1 to TRBJ1-6; the table calls TRBD1, which could not be checked here. TRBV21-1 is an annotated pseudogene. This CDR3 is 15 amino acids long. CDR3 DNA: TGTGCCAACCAGGGGTGGTTCTCCTATAATTCACCCCTCCACTTT. Amino acids: CANQGWFSYNSPLHF.

This clone was counted a few times. The chain recombines TRBV6-5 with TRBJ2-7; 7 bases map to TRBD1. Germline CDR1 and CDR2: MNHEY and SVGAGI. With 6 bases clipped from V and 7 bases from J, the junction kept 12 bases outside the gene matches. The CDR3 runs 14 residues. The CDR3 is CASSSTGTVIEQYF. In DNA, the CDR3 is TGTGCCAGCAGCTCCACCGGGACAGTGATTGAGCAGTACTTC.

This clone was found a few times. V usage is TRBV5-1 and J usage is TRBJ2-1, with D perhaps TRBD1 (5 bases). Germline-derived CDR1 and CDR2 are SGHRS and YFSETQ. Trimming removed 5 bases from V and 8 bases from J, with 8 bases in between. There are 11 residues in the CDR3. CDR3 protein: CASRAGYEQFF. Here the CDR3 DNA reads TGCGCCAGCAGGGCAGGGTATGAGCAGTTCTTC. The full variable domain, in which reference TRBV5-1 and TRBJ2-1 provide the parts outside the CDR3, is KAGVTQTPRYLIKTRGQQVTLSCSPISGHRSVSWYQQTPGQGLQFLFEYFSETQRNKGNFPGRFSGRQFSNSRSEMNVSTLELGDSALYLCASRAGYEQFFGPGTRLTVL.

This clone was seen more than once but under ten times. The genes are TRBV15 and TRBJ2-3; perhaps TRBD2 as D (5 bases). Germline CDR1 reads LNHNV; CDR2 reads YYDKDF (reference sequence). V dropped 6 bases and J dropped 1 base, with 11 bases sitting between them. The CDR3 has 14 residues. Written as DNA, the CDR3 is TGTGCCACCAGGCAAGCGGATGGCACAGATACGCAGTATTTT. It is translated as CATRQADGTDTQYF.